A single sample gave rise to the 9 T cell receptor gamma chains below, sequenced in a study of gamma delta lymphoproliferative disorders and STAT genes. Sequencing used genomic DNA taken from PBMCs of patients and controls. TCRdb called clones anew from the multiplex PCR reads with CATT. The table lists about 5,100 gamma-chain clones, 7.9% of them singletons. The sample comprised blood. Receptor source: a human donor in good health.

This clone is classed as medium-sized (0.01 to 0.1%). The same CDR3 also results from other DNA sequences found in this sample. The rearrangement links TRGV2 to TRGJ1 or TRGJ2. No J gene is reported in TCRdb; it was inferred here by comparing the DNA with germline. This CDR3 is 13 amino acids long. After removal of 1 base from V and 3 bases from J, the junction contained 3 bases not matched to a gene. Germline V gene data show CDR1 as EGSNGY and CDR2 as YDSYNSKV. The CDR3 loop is CATWDGVYYKKLF. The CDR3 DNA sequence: TGTGCCACCTGGGACGGAGTTTATTATAAGAAACTCTTT.

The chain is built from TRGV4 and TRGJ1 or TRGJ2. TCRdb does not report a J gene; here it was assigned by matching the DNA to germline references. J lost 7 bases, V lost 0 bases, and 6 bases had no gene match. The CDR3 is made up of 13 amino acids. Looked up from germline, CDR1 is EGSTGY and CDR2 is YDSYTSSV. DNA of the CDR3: TGTGCCACCTGGGATGGGCTCTGGTATAAGAAACTCTTT. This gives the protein CATWDGLWYKKLF.

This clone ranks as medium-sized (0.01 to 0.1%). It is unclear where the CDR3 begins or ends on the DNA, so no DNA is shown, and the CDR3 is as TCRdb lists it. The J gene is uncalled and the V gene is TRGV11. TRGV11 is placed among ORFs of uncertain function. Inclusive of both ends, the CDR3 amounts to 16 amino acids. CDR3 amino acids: CTTVPAGLGTRYKKLF.

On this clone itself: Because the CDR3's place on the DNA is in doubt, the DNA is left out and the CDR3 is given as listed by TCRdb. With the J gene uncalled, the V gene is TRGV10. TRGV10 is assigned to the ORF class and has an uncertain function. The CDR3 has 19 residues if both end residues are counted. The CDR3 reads CAAWDPSIIRNSLAVEQHF.

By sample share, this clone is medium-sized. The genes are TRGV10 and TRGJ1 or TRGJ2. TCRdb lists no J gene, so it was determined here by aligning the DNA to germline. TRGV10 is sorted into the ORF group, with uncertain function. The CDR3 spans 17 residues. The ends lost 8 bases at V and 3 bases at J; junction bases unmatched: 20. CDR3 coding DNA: TGTGCTGCGTGGGATCTTCGGGCGCGACATTCTTATTATAAGAAACTCTTT. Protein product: CAAWDLRARHSYYKKLF.

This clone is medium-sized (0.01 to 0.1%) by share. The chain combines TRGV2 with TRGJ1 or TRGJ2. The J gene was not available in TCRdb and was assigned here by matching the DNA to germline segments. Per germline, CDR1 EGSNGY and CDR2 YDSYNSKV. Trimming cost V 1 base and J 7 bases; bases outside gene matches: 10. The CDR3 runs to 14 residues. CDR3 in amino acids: CATWDGKKRYKKLF. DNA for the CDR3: TGTGCCACCTGGGACGGAAAAAAGCGATATAAGAAACTCTTT.

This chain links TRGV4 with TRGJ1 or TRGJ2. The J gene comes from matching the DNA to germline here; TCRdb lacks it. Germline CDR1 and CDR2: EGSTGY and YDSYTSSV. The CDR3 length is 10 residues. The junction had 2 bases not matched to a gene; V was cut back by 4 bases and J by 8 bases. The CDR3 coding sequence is TGTGCCACCTGGGAAAATAAGAAACTCTTT. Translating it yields CATWENKKLF.

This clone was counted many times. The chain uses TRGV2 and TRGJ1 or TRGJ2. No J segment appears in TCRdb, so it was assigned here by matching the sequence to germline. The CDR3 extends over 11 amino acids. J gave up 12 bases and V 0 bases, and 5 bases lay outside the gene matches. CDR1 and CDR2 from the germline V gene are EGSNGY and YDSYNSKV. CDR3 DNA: TGTGCCACCTGGGACGGGCAGGCGAAACTCTTT. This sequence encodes CATWDGQAKLF.

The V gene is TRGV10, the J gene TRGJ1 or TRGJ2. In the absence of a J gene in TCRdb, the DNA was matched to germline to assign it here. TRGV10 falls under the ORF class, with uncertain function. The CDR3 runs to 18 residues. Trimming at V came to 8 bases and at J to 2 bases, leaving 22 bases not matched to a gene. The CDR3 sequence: CAAWARGGGVKHYYKKLF. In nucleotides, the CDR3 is TGTGCTGCGTGGGCGAGGGGGGGGGGTGTAAAACATTATTATAAGAAACTCTTT.